A single sample is the source of the 11 T cell receptor beta chains below, sequenced in a study of T cell therapy after organ transplantation. The antigens for these receptors are not known. Measured with immunoSEQ multiplex PCR; TCRdb has only the in-frame clones, and not every one. The data contain 45,000 to 60,000 clones, about 94% of them singletons. Sequencing was performed on CD8+ T cells from blood, taken before autologous CMV-specific T cell therapy. These receptors all stem from a human patient who had received a solid organ transplant and had CMV disease.

This rearrangement joins TRBV7-9 to TRBJ1-1; D gene uncertain. Trimming removed 4 bases from V and 1 base from J, with 7 bases in between. This CDR3 contains 13 residues. Looked up from germline, CDR1 is SEHNR and CDR2 is FQNEAQ (reference sequence). This CDR3 reads CASSSTENTEAFF. CDR3 in DNA: TGTGCCAGCAGCTCTACAGAGAACACTGAAGCTTTCTTT.

V is TRBV29-1 and J is TRBJ2-7; 13 nucleotides align to TRBD2. This CDR3 contains 15 residues. Trimming removed 4 bases from V and 3 bases from J; junction bases left unmatched: 6. In germline, CDR1 is SQVTM, CDR2 ANQGSEA. The CDR3 DNA reads TGCAGCGTTGTCACCGGGACTAGCGGGATCTACGAGCAGTACTTC. This sequence encodes CSVVTGTSGIYEQYF.

The V and J genes are TRBV29-1 and TRBJ1-2; 9 positions match TRBD1. CDR1 is SQVTM, CDR2 ANQGSEA, per germline. The CDR3 spans 15 residues. V was clipped by 0 bases and J by 6 bases; unmatched bases: 8. The CDR3 coding sequence is TGCAGCGTTGAAGATTTTGGGACAGGGACGCATGGCTACACCTTC. Protein: CSVEDFGTGTHGYTF.

The chain links TRBV5-6 to TRBJ2-7; tentatively, D is TRBD1 (6 bases). Germline values: CDR1 SGHDT, CDR2 YYEEEE. The V end lost 4 bases, the J end lost 7 bases, and 18 bases lay between the germline ends. The CDR3 is 14 amino acids. Here the CDR3 reads CASSATNRAREQYF. In nucleotides, the CDR3 is TGTGCCAGCAGCGCAACCAACAGGGCGCGGGAGCAGTACTTC.

The V gene is TRBV19, the J gene TRBJ1-1, with unresolved D. The germline V and J ends were trimmed by 5 bases and 7 bases, with 14 bases remaining between them. The CDR3 has 13 residues. Germline CDR1 and CDR2: LNHDA and SQIVND (reference sequence). CDR3 loop: CASSLTQGFEAFF. As DNA, the CDR3 is TGTGCCAGTAGTCTGACCCAAGGGTTTGAAGCTTTCTTT. Supplemented by reference TRBV19 and TRBJ1-1, the full variable domain reads DGGITQSPKYLFRKEGQNVTLSCEQNLNHDAMYWYRQDPGQGLRLIYYSQIVNDFQKGDIAEGYSVSREKKESFPLTVTSAQKNPTAFYLCASSLTQGFEAFFGQGTRLTVV.

This chain joins TRBV9 and TRBJ2-1, with 7 bases that match TRBD2. Germline CDR1 SGDLS, CDR2 YYNGEE. Unmatched junction bases numbered 5, after V lost 2 bases and J lost 3 bases. There are 15 residues in the CDR3. The CDR3 coding sequence is TGTGCCAGCAGCGTCCCAGCGGGACTCTACAATGAGCAGTTCTTC. Translation gives CASSVPAGLYNEQFF.

The chain employs TRBV18 and TRBJ1-2; D unclear. The CDR3 runs 12 residues. V was cut by 2 bases and J by 8 bases, with 9 bases left in between. Germline assignment: CDR1 KGHSH and CDR2 LQKENI. CDR3 DNA sequence: TGTGCCAGCTCACCAGGGTCTGGCGGCTACACCTTC. Translated, it gives CASSPGSGGYTF.

The CDR3 region is CAWSVGSDTQYF. CDR3 coding DNA: TGTGCCTGGAGTGTGGGGTCAGATACGCAGTATTTT. The chain uses TRBV30 and TRBJ2-3; D call uncertain. The CDR3 length is 12 residues. The germline V and J ends were trimmed by 0 bases and 4 bases, with 5 bases remaining between them. Per the germline V gene, CDR1 is GTSNPN and CDR2 is SVGIG (reference sequence).

This chain uses TRBV5-6 with TRBJ2-1, with TRBD2 matching 7 bases. CDR3 length equals 12 residues. Per germline, CDR1 SGHDT and CDR2 YYEEEE. V lost 0 bases and J lost 10; bases outside the gene matches: 1. CDR3 residues: CASSLGEGEQFF. The CDR3 bases are TGTGCCAGCAGCTTGGGGGAGGGGGAGCAGTTCTTC.

On this clone: This CDR3 is also generated by other DNA sequences in the sample. The rearrangement joins TRBV2 to TRBJ2-7, with 7 bases lining up with TRBD1. Germline lookup yields CDR1 SNHLY and CDR2 FYNNEI. The CDR3 sequence is 15 residues long. The V segment lost 3 bases and the J segment 2 bases; nucleotides outside the gene matches: 7. The CDR3 region is CASSEGSGGPYEQYF. The CDR3 nucleotides read TGTGCCAGCAGTGAGGGCTCAGGGGGACCCTACGAGCAGTACTTC.

The chain links TRBV11-2 to TRBJ1-1, with no clear D. The CDR3 is made up of 14 amino acids. Per the germline V gene, CDR1 is SGHAT and CDR2 is FQNNGV. V gave up 1 base and J gave up 1 base, with 7 bases separating them. CDR3 sequence (DNA): TGTGCCAGCAGCTTAGTTACTGCGAACACTGAAGCTTTCTTT. Translating gives CASSLVTANTEAFF. Drawing the rest from reference TRBV11-2 and TRBJ1-1, the complete variable domain is EAGVAQSPRYKIIEKRQSVAFWCNPISGHATLYWYQQILGQGPKLLIQFQNNGVVDDSQLPKDRFSAERLKGVDSTLKIQPAKLEDSAVYLCASSLVTANTEAFFGQGTRLTVV.